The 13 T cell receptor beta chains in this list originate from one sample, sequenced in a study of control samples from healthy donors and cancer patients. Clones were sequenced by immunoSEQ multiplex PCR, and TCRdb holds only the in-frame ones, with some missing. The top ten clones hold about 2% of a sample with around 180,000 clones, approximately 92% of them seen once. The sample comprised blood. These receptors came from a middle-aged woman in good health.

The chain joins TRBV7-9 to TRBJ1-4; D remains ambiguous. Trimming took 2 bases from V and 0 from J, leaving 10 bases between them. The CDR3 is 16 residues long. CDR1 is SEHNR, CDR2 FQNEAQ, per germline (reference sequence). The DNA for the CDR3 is TGTGCCAGCAGCTTAAAAAGTTTCACAACTAATGAAAAACTGTTTTTT. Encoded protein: CASSLKSFTTNEKLFF.

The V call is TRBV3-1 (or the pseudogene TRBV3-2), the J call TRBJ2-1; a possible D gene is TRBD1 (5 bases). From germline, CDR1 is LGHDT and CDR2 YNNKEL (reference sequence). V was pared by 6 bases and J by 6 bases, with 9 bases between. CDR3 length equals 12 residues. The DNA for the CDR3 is TGTGCCAGCAGACTTGACAGCAATGAGCAGTTCTTC. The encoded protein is CASRLDSNEQFF.

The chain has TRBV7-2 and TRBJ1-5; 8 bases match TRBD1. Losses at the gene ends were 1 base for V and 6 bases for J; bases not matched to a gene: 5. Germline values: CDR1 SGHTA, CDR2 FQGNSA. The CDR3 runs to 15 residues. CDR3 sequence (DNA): TGTGCCAGCAGCTTAGGTAGCCAGGGGGCTCAGCCCCAGCATTTT. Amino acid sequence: CASSLGSQGAQPQHF.

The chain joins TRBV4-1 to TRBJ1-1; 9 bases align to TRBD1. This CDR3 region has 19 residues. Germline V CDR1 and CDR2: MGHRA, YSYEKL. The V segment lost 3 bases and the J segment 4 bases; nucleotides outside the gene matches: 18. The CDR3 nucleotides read TGCGCCAGCAGCCATAATCAACAGGGGGCAGTAGGGATTAGCACTGAAGCTTTCTTT. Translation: CASSHNQQGAVGISTEAFF.

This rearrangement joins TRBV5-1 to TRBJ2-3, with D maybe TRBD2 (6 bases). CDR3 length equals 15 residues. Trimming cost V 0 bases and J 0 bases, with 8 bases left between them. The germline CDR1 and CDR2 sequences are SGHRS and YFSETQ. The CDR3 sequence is CASSLAGVSTDTQYF. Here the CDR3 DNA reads TGCGCCAGCAGCTTGGCGGGGGTGAGCACAGATACGCAGTATTTT.

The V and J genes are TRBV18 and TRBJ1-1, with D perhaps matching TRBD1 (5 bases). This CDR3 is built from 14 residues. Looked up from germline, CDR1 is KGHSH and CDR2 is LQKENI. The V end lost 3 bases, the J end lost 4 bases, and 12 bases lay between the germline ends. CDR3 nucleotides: TGTGCCAGCTCACCGTTGTCAGGGTTCACTGAAGCTTTCTTT. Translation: CASSPLSGFTEAFF.

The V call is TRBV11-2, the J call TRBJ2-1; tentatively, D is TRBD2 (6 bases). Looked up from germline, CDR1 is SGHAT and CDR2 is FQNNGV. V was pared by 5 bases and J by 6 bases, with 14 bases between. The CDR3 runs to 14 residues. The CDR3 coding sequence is TGTGCCAGCAGCCCCGACCCCGGGGGCAATGAGCAGTTCTTC. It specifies CASSPDPGGNEQFF.

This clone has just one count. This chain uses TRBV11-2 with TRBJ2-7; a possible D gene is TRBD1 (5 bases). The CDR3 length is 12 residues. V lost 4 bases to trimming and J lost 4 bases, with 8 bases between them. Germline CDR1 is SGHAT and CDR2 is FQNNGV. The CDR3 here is CASSSDSYEQYF. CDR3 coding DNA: TGTGCCAGCAGCTCAGACAGTTACGAGCAGTACTTC.

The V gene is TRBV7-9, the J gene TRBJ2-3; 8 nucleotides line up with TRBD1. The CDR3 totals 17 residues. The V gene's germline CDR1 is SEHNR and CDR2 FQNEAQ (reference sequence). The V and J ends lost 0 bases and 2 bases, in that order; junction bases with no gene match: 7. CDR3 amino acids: CASSLAWGQAITDTQYF. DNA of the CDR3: TGTGCCAGCAGCTTAGCGTGGGGACAGGCGATCACAGATACGCAGTATTTT. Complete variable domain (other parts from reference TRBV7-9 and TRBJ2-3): DTGVSQNPRHKITKRGQNVTFRCDPISEHNRLYWYRQTLGQGPEFLTYFQNEAQLEKSRLLSDRFSAERPKGSFSTLEIQRTEQGDSAMYLCASSLAWGQAITDTQYFGPGTRLTVL.

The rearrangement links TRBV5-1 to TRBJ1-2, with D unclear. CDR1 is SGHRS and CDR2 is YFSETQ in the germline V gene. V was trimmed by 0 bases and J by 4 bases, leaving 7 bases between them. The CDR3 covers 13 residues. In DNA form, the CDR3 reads TGCGCCAGCAGCTTGGACGGCGGCTATGGCTACACCTTC. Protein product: CASSLDGGYGYTF.

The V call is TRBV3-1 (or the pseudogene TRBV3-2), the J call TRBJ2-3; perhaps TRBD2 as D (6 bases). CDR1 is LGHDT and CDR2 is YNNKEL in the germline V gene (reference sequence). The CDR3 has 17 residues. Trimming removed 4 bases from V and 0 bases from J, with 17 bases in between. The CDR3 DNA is TGTGCCAGCAGCCCCCGGGACTTGGACACTAGCACAGATACGCAGTATTTT. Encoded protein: CASSPRDLDTSTDTQYF.

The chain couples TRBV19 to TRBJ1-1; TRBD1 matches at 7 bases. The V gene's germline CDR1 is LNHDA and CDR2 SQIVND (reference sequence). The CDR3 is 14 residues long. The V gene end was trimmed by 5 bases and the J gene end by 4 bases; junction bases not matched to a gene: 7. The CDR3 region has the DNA TGTGCCAGTAGTGTCGGGACAGCAAGCACTGAAGCTTTCTTT. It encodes CASSVGTASTEAFF.

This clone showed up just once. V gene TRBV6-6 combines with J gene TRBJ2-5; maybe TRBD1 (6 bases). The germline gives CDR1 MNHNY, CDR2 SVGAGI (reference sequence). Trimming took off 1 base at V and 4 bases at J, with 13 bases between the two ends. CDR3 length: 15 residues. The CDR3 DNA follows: TGTGCCAGCAGTTACTTGGGCAGGGGCAGAGAGACCCAGTACTTC. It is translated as CASSYLGRGRETQYF.